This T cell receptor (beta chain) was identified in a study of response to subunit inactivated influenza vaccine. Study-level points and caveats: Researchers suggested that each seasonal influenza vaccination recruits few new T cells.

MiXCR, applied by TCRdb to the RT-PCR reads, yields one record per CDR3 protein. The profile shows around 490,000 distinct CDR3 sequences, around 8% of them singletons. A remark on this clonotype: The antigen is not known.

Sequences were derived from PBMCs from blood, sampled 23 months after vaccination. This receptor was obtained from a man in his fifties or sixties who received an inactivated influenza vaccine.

In nucleotides, the CDR3 is TGTGCCAGCAGCCCCGAGCGGATCGCCGGGGCCAACGTCCTGACTTTC. This sequence encodes CASSPERIAGANVLTF. The chain carries TRBV11-2 and TRBJ2-6, with D possibly TRBD2 on 5 matching bases. CDR1 is SGHAT, CDR2 FQNNGV, per germline. Trimming took off 5 bases at V and 4 bases at J, with 15 bases between the two ends. The CDR3 consists of 16 residues.